The rows below give T cell receptor beta chains drawn from one sample of a study of T cells in Graves' hyperthyroidism and ophthalmopathy. TCRdb analysed the multiplex PCR reads with MiXCR anew, one entry per CDR3 protein. Altogether roughly 550,000 distinct CDR3 sequences are present, approximately 16% being singletons, with the ten largest covering approximately 32%. The specimen sequenced was blood. These receptors came from a woman aged 25 to 39 with Graves' ophthalmopathy. The CDR3 runs from the conserved cysteine through the conserved F or W. The D gene is left open where the match is weak. Not all rows give a size; the values are once, few, many and, for expanded clones, a class.

abundance	d_gene	v_gene	j_gene	CDR3nt	CDR3aa
few	TRBD1	TRBV6-2/TRBV6-3	TRBJ1-5	TGTGCCAGCAGTTTTCGGACAGGGGATCAGCCCCAGCATTTT	CASSFRTGDQPQHF
-	TRBD2	TRBV28	TRBJ2-3	TGTGCCAGCAGTTCCCCCCCGGGGGGGGGCACAGATACGCAGTATTTT	CASSSPPGGGTDTQYF
-	TRBD1	TRBV19	TRBJ2-7	TGTGCCAGTACCAAACAGGGACAGGTGCTGAGCGAGCAGTACTTC	CASTKQGQVLSEQYF
-	TRBD2	TRBV9	TRBJ2-3	TGTGCCAGCAGCGTTGCCGGGAGGTTAGATACGCAGTATTTT	CASSVAGRLDTQYF
-	TRBD1	TRBV4-1	TRBJ1-1	TGCGCCAGCAGCCAAGAGGGGCAGGGGGCGAACACTGAAGCTTTCTTT	CASSQEGQGANTEAFF
-	TRBD2	TRBV28	TRBJ2-2	TGTGCCAGCAGATATTCGGTGGGACTAGCGGGATCCGGGGAGCTGTTTTTT	CASRYSVGLAGSGELFF
few	-	TRBV7-8	TRBJ1-1	TGTGCCAGCAGCTTATCATCAGGGGCGCCTATTGAAGCTTTCTTT	CASSLSSGAPIEAFF
-	TRBD1	TRBV7-9	TRBJ2-4	TGTGCCAGCACCATGGGATACAGGGGCGGTTTCGGCAAAAACATTCAGTACTTC	CASTMGYRGGFGKNIQYF
many	-	TRBV20-1	TRBJ1-5	TGCAGTGCTACCGTAACCAACAATCAGCCCCAGCATTTT	CSATVTNNQPQHF
-	-	TRBV24-1	TRBJ2-3	TGTGCCACCAGTGATTCCCCTAATACGCAGTATTTT	CATSDSPNTQYF
-	-	TRBV6-2/TRBV6-3	TRBJ2-2	TGTGCCAGCAGTTACAGGTCCTTAGGAGGGGAGCTGTTTTTT	CASSYRSLGGELFF
-	TRBD2	TRBV5-6	TRBJ2-1	TGTGCCAGCAGCTTACTCGCACTAGCGGGTTTCTACGAGCAGTTCTTC	CASSLLALAGFYEQFF
few	-	TRBV10-1	TRBJ2-1	TGCGCCAGCAGTGAGGTCGCGGGCAGGAGATACAATGAGCAGTTCTTC	CASSEVAGRRYNEQFF
-	TRBD1	TRBV29-1	TRBJ2-7	TGCAGCGTTGAAGTGGGACAGGGAGACGAGCAGTACTTC	CSVEVGQGDEQYF
many	TRBD1	TRBV30	TRBJ1-4	TGTGCCTGGAGCCGCCAGGACAGGGGTGAAAAACTGTTTTTT	CAWSRQDRGEKLFF
many	-	TRBV2	TRBJ2-3	TGTGCCAGCAGTGAAAGACTAGGGGTAGCGGATACGCAGTATTTT	CASSERLGVADTQYF
-	-	TRBV20-1	TRBJ2-7	TGCAGTGCTAGAGGGCCTGTCAGGGGCTACGAGCAGTACTTC	CSARGPVRGYEQYF
-	TRBD2	TRBV3-1	TRBJ2-3	TGTGCCAGCAGCCAGAGGACTAGCGGGAGGGGCACAGATACGCAGTATTTT	CASSQRTSGRGTDTQYF
-	TRBD1	TRBV19	TRBJ2-3	TGTGCCAGTAGTCCTCGGACAGGGGTGGAGACAGATACGCAGTATTTT	CASSPRTGVETDTQYF
few	-	TRBV29-1	TRBJ2-1	TGCAGCGTTGACACAGGCGTTGGTTTACGTGAGCAGTTCTTC	CSVDTGVGLREQFF
-	-	TRBV6-1	TRBJ1-5	TGTGCCAGCAGTTCCCGGAAGGACTATCAGCCCCAGCATTTT	CASSSRKDYQPQHF
many	-	TRBV5-1	TRBJ2-7	TGCGCCAGCGCCGGCCAGGGCTACGAGCAGTACTTC	CASAGQGYEQYF
few	TRBD2	TRBV28	TRBJ2-1	TGTGCCAGCAGTCCGTTACTAGCGGAGAGTGAGCAGTTCTTC	CASSPLLAESEQFF
-	-	TRBV6-1	TRBJ1-5	TGTGCCACACAGGGCCCCAATCAGCCCCAGCATTTT	CATQGPNQPQHF
few	-	TRBV7-8	TRBJ2-1	TGTGCCAGCAGCTTAGCGTGGTCTAGCGATTACAATGAGCAGTTCTTC	CASSLAWSSDYNEQFF
many	-	TRBV28	TRBJ1-4	TGTGCCAGCAGTCCCGGGCCCTTGGGCGAAAAACTGTTTTTT	CASSPGPLGEKLFF
few	-	TRBV10-3	TRBJ1-1	TGTGCCATCAGTGCCGACAGCCTGAACACTGAAGCTTTCTTT	CAISADSLNTEAFF
few	-	TRBV18	TRBJ1-6	TGTGCCAGCTCACCACAGGGAGGCTATAATTCACCCCTCCACTTT	CASSPQGGYNSPLHF
many	TRBD2	TRBV28	TRBJ2-1	TGTGCCAGCAGTTTACCTACTAGCGGGCCTAATGAGCAGTTCTTC	CASSLPTSGPNEQFF
-	TRBD1	TRBV7-6	TRBJ2-7	TGTGCCAGCAGCATTCCGGGACAGGGGGCTGTGCAGTACTTC	CASSIPGQGAVQYF
-	TRBD2	TRBV28	TRBJ2-5	TGTGCCAGCAGTTGGGCGACTAGCGGGATCGGCCGAGTCAAAGAGACCCAGTACTTC	CASSWATSGIGRVKETQYF
-	TRBD1	TRBV15	TRBJ1-5	TGTGCCACCACGGGGACAGGGGGCGTTCAGCCCCAGCATTTT	CATTGTGGVQPQHF
many	-	TRBV28	TRBJ1-1	TGTGCCAGCAGTTTAGCCTCACCGGGGGGCACTGAAGCTTTCTTT	CASSLASPGGTEAFF
few	TRBD1	TRBV7-6	TRBJ2-1	TGTGCCAGCAGCTTGTGGGACAGGGGGCGCGGTAAGGTCTACAATGAGCAGTTCTTC	CASSLWDRGRGKVYNEQFF
many	-	TRBV28	TRBJ2-7	TGTGCCAGCAGTCGGGACACACGCGTGTATTCGGTAGGCTACGAGCAGTACTTC	CASSRDTRVYSVGYEQYF
many	-	TRBV9	TRBJ2-3	TGTGCCAGCAGCGTAGCTCGGACTCGTGCAGATACGCAGTATTTT	CASSVARTRADTQYF
many	-	TRBV2	TRBJ1-1	TGTGCCAGCAGTACAGGGTTTGCGGTCACTGAAGCTTTCTTT	CASSTGFAVTEAFF
many	-	TRBV5-5	TRBJ1-5	TGTGCCAGCAGCTTGCTCCAGGGGAATCAGCCCCAGCATTTT	CASSLLQGNQPQHF
-	-	TRBV30	TRBJ1-6	TGTGCCTGGGCCCCCCGACCCACCAGGGATTCACCCCTCCACTTT	CAWAPRPTRDSPLHF
many	-	TRBV12-5	TRBJ2-1	TGTGCTAGTGGAACGACGGGACCCTTCTACAATGAGCAGTTCTTC	CASGTTGPFYNEQFF
-	-	TRBV5-4	TRBJ2-1	TGTGCCAGCAGTTCCAGCGGACCCTACAATGAGCAGTTCTTC	CASSSSGPYNEQFF
few	TRBD2	TRBV5-1	TRBJ2-3	TGCGCCAGCAGCCAGAACTCGGGAGGGCCTTCAGATACGCAGTATTTT	CASSQNSGGPSDTQYF
few	-	TRBV28	TRBJ2-6	TGTGCCAGCAGTGGGGGGGGCAAGGTTCGCTCTGGGGCCAACGTCCTGACTTTC	CASSGGGKVRSGANVLTF
-	-	TRBV7-9	TRBJ2-1	TGTGCCAGCAGCTTAATTGGGACTGGACAAAACTCCTACGAGCAGTTCTTC	CASSLIGTGQNSYEQFF
few	TRBD2	TRBV24-1	TRBJ2-3	TGTGCCACCAGTGATTTGGGACTAGCGGGAGGGGCAGATACGCAGTATTTT	CATSDLGLAGGADTQYF
many	-	TRBV20-1	TRBJ1-1	TGCAGTGCTAGATACAGTCTCACTGAAGCTTTCTTT	CSARYSLTEAFF
many	TRBD2	TRBV7-2	TRBJ2-3	TGTGCCAGCAGCTTAGAGGAGGCTAGCGGGTGGGGGACAGATACGCAGTATTTT	CASSLEEASGWGTDTQYF
many	-	TRBV20-1	TRBJ1-6	TGCAGTGCTAGAGATCTCGAGACCAACTATAATTCACCCCTCCACTTT	CSARDLETNYNSPLHF
few	TRBD1	TRBV28	TRBJ2-7	TGTGCCAGCAGTTTACGACCGGGACAGGGGGATGACGAGCAGTACTTC	CASSLRPGQGDDEQYF
many	-	TRBV5-1	TRBJ2-7	TGCGCCAGCAGCCATAGGACATCCACCTACGAGCAGTACTTC	CASSHRTSTYEQYF
few	-	TRBV6-5	TRBJ2-2	TGTGCCAGCAGTTACCTGGGGCGGCTCAGCACCGGGGAGCTGTTTTTT	CASSYLGRLSTGELFF
many	TRBD2	TRBV7-9	TRBJ2-5	TGTGCCAGCAGCTTAACTAGCGGGAGTTTCGAGACCCAGTACTTC	CASSLTSGSFETQYF